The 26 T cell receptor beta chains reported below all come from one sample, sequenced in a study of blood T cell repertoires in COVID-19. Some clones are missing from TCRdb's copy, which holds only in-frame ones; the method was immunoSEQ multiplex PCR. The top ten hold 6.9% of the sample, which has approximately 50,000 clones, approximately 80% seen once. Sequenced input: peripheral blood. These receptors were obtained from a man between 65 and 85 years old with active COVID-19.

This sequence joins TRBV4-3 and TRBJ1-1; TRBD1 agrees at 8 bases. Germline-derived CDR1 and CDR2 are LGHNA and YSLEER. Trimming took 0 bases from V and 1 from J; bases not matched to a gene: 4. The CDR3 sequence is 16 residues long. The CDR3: CASSQDRGLTNTEAFF. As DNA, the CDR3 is TGCGCCAGCAGCCAAGACAGGGGGCTTACGAACACTGAAGCTTTCTTT.

CDR3: CASSSRTRDRGGGYTF. In DNA form, the CDR3 reads TGTGCCAGCAGTAGCAGGACCCGGGACAGGGGAGGAGGCTACACCTTC. This rearrangement joins TRBV6-2 or TRBV6-3 to TRBJ1-2, with 10 bases aligning to TRBD1. The CDR3 extends over 16 amino acids. Germline trimming cut 5 bases from V and 8 bases from J; bases unmatched to any gene: 14. Germline assignment: CDR1 MNHEY and CDR2 SVGEGT.

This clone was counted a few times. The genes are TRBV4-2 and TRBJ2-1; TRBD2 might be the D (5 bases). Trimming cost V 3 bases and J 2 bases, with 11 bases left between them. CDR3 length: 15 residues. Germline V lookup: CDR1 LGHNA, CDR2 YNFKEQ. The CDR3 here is CASSQASGPYNEQFF. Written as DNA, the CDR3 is TGTGCCAGCAGCCAGGCAAGCGGTCCCTACAATGAGCAGTTCTTC.

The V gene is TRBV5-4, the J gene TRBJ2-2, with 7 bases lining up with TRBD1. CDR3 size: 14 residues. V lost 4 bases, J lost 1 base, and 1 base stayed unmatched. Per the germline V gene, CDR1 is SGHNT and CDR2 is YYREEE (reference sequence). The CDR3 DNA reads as TGTGCCAGCAGCCGGACAGGGAACACCGGGGAGCTGTTTTTT. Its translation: CASSRTGNTGELFF.

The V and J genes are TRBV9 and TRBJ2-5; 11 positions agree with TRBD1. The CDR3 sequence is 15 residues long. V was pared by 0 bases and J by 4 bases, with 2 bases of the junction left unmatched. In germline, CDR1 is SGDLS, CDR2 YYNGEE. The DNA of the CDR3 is TGTGCCAGCAGCGTAGGGACAGGGGGCGCAGAGACCCAGTACTTC. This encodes CASSVGTGGAETQYF.

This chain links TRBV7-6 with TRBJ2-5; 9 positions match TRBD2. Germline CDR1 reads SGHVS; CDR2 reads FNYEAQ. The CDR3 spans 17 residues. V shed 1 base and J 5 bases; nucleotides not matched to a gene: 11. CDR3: CASSLVAGVNTGETQYF. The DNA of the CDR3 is TGTGCCAGCAGCTTAGTAGCGGGGGTCAACACTGGGGAGACCCAGTACTTC. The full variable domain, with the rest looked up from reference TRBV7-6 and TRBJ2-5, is GAGVSQSPRYKVTKRGQDVALRCDPISGHVSLYWYRQALGQGPEFLTYFNYEAQQDKSGLPNDRFSAERPEGSISTLTIQRTEQRDSAMYRCASSLVAGVNTGETQYFGPGTRLLVL.

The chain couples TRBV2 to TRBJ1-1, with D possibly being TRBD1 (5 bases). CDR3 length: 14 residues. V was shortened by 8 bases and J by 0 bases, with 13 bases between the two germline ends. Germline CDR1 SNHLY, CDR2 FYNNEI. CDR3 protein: CASAGGMMNTEAFF. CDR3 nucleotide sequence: TGTGCCAGCGCCGGGGGGATGATGAACACTGAAGCTTTCTTT.

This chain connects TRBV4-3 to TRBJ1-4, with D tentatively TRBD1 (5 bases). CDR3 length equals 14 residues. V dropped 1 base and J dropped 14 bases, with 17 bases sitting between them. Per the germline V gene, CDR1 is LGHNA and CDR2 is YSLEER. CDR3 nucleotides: TGCGCCAGCAGCCAAGCGGTCGATTGGGGGGTTCTGTTTTTT. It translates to CASSQAVDWGVLFF.

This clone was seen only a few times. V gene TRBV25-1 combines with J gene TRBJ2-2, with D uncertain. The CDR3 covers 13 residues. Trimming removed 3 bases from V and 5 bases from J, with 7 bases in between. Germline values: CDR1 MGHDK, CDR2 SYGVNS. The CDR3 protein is CASSDPVTGELFF. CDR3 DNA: TGTGCCAGCAGTGACCCCGTTACCGGGGAGCTGTTTTTT. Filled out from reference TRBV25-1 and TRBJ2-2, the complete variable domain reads EADIYQTPRYLVIGTGKKITLECSQTMGHDKMYWYQQDPGMELHLIHYSYGVNSTEKGDLSSESTVSRIRTEHFPLTLESARPSHTSQYLCASSDPVTGELFFGEGSRLTVL.

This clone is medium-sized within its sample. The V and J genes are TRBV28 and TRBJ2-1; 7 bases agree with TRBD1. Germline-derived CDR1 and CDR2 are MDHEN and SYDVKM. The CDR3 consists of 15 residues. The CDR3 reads CAISPGTDSYNEQFF. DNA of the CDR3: TGTGCAATTAGCCCCGGGACAGATTCCTACAATGAGCAGTTCTTC.

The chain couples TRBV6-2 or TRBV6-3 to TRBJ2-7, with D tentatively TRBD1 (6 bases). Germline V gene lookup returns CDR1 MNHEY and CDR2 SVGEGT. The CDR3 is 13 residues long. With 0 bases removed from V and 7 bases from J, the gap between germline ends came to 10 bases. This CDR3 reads CASSYSGTQEQYF. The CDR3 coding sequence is TGTGCCAGCAGTTACTCGGGGACACAAGAGCAGTACTTC.

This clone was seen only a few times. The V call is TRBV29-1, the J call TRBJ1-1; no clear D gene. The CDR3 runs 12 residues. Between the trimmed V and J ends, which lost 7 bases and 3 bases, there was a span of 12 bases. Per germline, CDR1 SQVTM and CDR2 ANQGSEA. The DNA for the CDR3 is TGCAGCGCCGGCGGCGGTTACACTGAAGCTTTCTTT. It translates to CSAGGGYTEAFF.

The CDR3 region has the DNA TGTGCCAGCAGTGAGTGGGAGTACGTCGGGAATGAGCAGTTCTTC. This codes for CASSEWEYVGNEQFF. The rearrangement links TRBV6-4 to TRBJ2-1; D is perhaps TRBD2 (5 bases). Germline V gene lookup returns CDR1 MRHNA and CDR2 SNTAGT. Deletions cut 3 bases from V and 7 bases from J, with 16 bases between. The CDR3 extends over 15 amino acids.

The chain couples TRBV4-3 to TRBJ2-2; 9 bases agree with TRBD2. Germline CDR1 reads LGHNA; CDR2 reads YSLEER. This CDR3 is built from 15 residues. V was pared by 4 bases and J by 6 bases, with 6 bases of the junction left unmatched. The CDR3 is CASSPGLARAGELFF. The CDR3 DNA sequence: TGCGCCAGCAGCCCGGGACTAGCTCGAGCCGGGGAGCTGTTTTTT.

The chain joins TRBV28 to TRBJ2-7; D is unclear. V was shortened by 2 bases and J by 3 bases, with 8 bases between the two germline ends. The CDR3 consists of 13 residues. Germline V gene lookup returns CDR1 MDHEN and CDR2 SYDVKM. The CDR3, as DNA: TGTGCCAGCAGTTTAATCCAGAACTACGAGCAGTACTTC. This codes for CASSLIQNYEQYF.

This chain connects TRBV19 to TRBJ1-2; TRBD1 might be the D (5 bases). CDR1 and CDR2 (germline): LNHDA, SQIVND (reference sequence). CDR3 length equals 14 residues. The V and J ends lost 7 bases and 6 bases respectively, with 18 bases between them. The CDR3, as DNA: TGTGCCAGTAACCCGCGTAATGGGGCCCATGGCTACACCTTC. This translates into CASNPRNGAHGYTF.

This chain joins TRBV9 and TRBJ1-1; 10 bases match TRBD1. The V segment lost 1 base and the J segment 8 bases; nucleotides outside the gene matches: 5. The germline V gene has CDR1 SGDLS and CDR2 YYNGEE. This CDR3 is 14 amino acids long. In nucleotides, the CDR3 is TGTGCCAGCAGCGTACTGACAGGGGGCGCAGAAGCTTTCTTT. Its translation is CASSVLTGGAEAFF.

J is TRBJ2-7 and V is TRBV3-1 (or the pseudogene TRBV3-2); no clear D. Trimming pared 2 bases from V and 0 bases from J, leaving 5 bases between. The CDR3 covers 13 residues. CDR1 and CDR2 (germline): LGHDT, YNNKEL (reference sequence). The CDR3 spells CASSQPGSYEQYF. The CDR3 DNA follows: TGTGCCAGCAGCCAACCCGGCTCCTACGAGCAGTACTTC.

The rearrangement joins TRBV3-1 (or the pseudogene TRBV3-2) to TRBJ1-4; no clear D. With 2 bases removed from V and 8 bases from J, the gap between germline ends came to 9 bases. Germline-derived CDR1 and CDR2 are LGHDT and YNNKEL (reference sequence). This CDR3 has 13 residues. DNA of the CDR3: TGTGCCAGCAGCCAAAGGTGGGAGGAAAAACTGTTTTTT. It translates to CASSQRWEEKLFF.

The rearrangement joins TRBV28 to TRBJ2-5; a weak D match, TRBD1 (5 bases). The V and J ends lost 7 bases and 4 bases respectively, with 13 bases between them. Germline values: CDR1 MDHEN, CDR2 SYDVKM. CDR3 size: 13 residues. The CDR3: CASTRGLGETQYF. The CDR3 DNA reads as TGTGCCAGCACAAGGGGCTTAGGAGAGACCCAGTACTTC.

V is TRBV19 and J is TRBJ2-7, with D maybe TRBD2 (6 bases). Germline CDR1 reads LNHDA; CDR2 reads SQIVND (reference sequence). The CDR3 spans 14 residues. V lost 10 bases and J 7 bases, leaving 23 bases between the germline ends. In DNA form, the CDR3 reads TGTGCCACCGCACTCCGGGACTCCCTTTTTGAGCAGTACTTC. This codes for CATALRDSLFEQYF.

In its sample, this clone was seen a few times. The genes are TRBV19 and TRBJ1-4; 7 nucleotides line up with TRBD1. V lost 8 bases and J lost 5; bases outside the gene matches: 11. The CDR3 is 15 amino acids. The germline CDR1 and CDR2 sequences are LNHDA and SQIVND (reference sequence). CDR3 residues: CASSRPSRGNEKLFF. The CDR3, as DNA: TGTGCCAGTTCAAGACCCTCCAGGGGGAATGAAAAACTGTTTTTT.

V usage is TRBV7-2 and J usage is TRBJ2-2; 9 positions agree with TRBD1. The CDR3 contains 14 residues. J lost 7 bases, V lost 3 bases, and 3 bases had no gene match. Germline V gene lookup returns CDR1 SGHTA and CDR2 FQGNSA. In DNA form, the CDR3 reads TGTGCCAGCAGCTTTCGACAGGGGGGCGGGGAGCTGTTTTTT. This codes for CASSFRQGGGELFF.

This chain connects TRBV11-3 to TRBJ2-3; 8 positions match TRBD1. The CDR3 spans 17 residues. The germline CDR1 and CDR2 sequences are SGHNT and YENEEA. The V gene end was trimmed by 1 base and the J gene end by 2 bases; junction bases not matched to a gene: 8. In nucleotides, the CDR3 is TGTGCCAGCAGCTTAGGACAGGGGCGACCCCTCACAGATACGCAGTATTTT. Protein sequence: CASSLGQGRPLTDTQYF.

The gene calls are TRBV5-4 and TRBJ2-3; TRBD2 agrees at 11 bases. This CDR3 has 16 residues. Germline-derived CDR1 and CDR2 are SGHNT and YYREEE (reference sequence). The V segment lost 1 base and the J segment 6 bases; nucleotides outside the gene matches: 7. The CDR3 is CASSLPSGGPMDTQYF. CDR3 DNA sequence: TGTGCCAGCAGCTTGCCTAGCGGGGGGCCGATGGATACGCAGTATTTT.

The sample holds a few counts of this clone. CDR3 bases: TGTGCCAGCTCATCTAGACAGGGGTGGGGTCAGCCCCAGCATTTT. Translating it yields CASSSRQGWGQPQHF. The chain combines TRBV18 with TRBJ1-5; the match to TRBD1 covers 8 bases. Unmatched junction bases numbered 9, after V lost 5 bases and J lost 6 bases. CDR3 size: 15 residues. CDR1 is KGHSH, CDR2 LQKENI, per germline.